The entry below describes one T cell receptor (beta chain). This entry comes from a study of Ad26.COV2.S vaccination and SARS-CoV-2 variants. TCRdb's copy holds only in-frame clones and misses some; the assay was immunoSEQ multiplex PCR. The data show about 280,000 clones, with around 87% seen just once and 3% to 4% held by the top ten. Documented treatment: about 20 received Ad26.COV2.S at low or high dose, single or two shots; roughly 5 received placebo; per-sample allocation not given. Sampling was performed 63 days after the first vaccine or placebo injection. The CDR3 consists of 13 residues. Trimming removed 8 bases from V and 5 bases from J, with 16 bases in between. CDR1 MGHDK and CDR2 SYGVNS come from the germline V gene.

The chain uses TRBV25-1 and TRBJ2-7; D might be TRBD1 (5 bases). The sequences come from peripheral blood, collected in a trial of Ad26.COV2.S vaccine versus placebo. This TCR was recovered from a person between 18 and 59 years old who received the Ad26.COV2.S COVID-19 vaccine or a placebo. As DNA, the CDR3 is TGTGCCAGCCACTTATGGCAGGGCAACGAGCAGTACTTC. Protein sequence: CASHLWQGNEQYF.